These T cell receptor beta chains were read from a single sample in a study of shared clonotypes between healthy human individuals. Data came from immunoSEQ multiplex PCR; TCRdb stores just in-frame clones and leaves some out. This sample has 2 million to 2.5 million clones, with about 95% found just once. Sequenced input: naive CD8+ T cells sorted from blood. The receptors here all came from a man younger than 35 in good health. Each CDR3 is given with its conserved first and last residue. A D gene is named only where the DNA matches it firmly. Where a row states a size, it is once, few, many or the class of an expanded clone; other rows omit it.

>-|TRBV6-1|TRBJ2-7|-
CASSVAKNYEQYF
TGTGCCAGCAGTGTTGCGAAAAACTACGAGCAGTACTTC
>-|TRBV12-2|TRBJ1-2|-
CASRSRQHYTF
TGTGCAAGTCGCTCTAGGCAACACTACACCTTC
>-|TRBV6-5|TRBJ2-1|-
CASSPAAPSYNEQFF
TGTGCCAGCAGCCCAGCGGCCCCCTCCTACAATGAGCAGTTCTTC
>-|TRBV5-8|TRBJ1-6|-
CASSLEARHYNSPLHF
TGTGCCAGCAGCTTGGAGGCCCGTCATTATAATTCACCCCTCCACTTT
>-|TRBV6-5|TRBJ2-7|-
CASSSSGTDEQYF
TGTGCCAGCAGCTCGTCAGGGACCGACGAGCAGTACTTC
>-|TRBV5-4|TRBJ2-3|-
CASSVGSNTDTQYF
TGTGCCAGCAGCGTGGGATCGAACACAGATACGCAGTATTTT
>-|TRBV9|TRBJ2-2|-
CASSVDGGGLFF
TGTGCCAGCAGCGTAGACGGGGGCGGGCTGTTTTTT
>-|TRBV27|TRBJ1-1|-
CASSLLGLDTEAFF
TGTGCCAGCAGTTTATTAGGCCTTGACACTGAAGCTTTCTTT
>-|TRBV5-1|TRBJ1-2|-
CASSLAGYNNYGYTF
TGCGCCAGCAGCTTGGCCGGGTACAATAACTATGGCTACACCTTC
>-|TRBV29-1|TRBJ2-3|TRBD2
CSVEDGLAGPGDTQYF
TGCAGCGTTGAAGATGGACTAGCGGGACCCGGAGATACGCAGTATTTT
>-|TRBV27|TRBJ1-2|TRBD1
CASSLIAGTGMRGYTF
TGTGCCAGCAGTTTAATTGCCGGGACAGGGATGCGTGGCTACACCTTC
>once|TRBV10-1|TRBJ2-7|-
CASSESPSYEQYF
TGCGCCAGCAGTGAGTCGCCGTCCTACGAGCAGTACTTC
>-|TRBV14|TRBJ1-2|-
CASSQDRQSYGYTF
TGTGCCAGCAGCCAAGATCGACAGAGCTATGGCTACACCTTC
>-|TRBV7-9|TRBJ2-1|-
CASSSTLVSYNEQFF
TGTGCCAGCAGCTCAACGCTAGTCTCCTACAATGAGCAGTTCTTC
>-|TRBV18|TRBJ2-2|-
CASSPGEDTGELFF
TGTGCCAGCTCACCAGGGGAGGACACCGGGGAGCTGTTTTTT
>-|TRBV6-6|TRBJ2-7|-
CASRPLGGVIHEQYF
TGTGCCAGCAGACCCCTTGGGGGAGTCATCCACGAGCAGTACTTC
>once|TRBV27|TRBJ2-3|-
CASHGEPSTDTQYF
TGTGCCAGCCACGGAGAGCCCAGCACAGATACGCAGTATTTT
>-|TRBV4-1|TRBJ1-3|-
CASSQNQGLLNTIYF
TGCGCCAGCAGTCAAAATCAGGGCCTCCTAAACACCATATATTTT
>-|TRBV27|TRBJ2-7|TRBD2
CASSLEAGNPYEQYF
TGTGCCAGCAGTTTAGAAGCGGGGAATCCCTACGAGCAGTACTTC
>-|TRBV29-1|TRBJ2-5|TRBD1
CSVRRDRESFWETQYF
TGCAGCGTTCGACGGGACAGGGAATCTTTTTGGGAGACCCAGTACTTC
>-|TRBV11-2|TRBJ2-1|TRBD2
CASSLGSGGYHNEQFF
TGTGCCAGCAGCTTAGGTAGCGGGGGCTATCACAATGAGCAGTTCTTC
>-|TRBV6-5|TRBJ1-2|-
CASSPGLANYGYTF
TGTGCCAGCAGCCCAGGGTTAGCTAACTATGGCTACACCTTC
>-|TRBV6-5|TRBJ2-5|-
CASSSGALQETQYF
TGTGCCAGCAGTTCAGGGGCCCTCCAAGAGACCCAGTACTTC
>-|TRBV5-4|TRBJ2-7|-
CASSSPLTVGEQYF
TGTGCCAGCAGCTCGCCATTGACAGTCGGGGAGCAGTACTTC
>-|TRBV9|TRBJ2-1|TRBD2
CASSEGGLAGNEQFF
TGTGCCAGCAGCGAAGGAGGACTAGCGGGGAATGAGCAGTTCTTC
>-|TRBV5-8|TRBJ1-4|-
CASSPAYEKLFF
TGTGCCAGCAGCCCCGCGTATGAAAAACTGTTTTTT
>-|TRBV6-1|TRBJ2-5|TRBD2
CASSTPGLVKETQYF
TGTGCCAGCAGTACCCCGGGACTAGTGAAGGAGACCCAGTACTTC
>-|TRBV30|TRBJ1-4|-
CAWSVQGVVEKLFF
TGTGCCTGGAGTGTGCAGGGTGTAGTCGAAAAACTGTTTTTT
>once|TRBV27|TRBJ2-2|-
CASSLLDTTGELFF
TGTGCCAGCAGTCTCCTCGACACCACCGGGGAGCTGTTTTTT
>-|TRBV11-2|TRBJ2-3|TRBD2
CASSLPSGGDTQYF
TGTGCCAGCAGCTTACCTAGCGGGGGGGATACGCAGTATTTT
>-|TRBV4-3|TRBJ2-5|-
CASSQIGSQETQYF
TGCGCCAGCAGCCAAATAGGGTCCCAAGAGACCCAGTACTTC
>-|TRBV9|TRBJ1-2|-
CASSVVDDSLYGYTF
TGTGCCAGCAGCGTAGTGGACGACAGTCTATATGGCTACACCTTC
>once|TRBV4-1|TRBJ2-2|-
CASSQITGTNTGELFF
TGCGCCAGCAGCCAAATTACGGGTACGAACACCGGGGAGCTGTTTTTT
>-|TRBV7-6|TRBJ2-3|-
CASSLTRGGSGGVDTQYF
TGTGCCAGCAGCTTAACCCGAGGAGGTAGCGGAGGGGTAGATACGCAGTATTTT
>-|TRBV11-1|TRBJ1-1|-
CASSLGPGEAFF
TGTGCCAGCAGCTTAGGTCCGGGTGAAGCTTTCTTT
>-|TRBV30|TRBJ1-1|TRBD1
CAWSANRPGTGPAALNTEAFF
TGTGCCTGGAGTGCCAATAGACCCGGGACAGGGCCGGCCGCTTTGAACACTGAAGCTTTCTTT
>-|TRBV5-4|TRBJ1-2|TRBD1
CASSWGSGTDRRGNYGYTF
TGTGCCAGCAGCTGGGGTTCAGGGACAGATCGAAGGGGTAACTATGGCTACACCTTC
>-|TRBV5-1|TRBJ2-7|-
CASSLGSYNYEQYF
TGCGCCAGCAGCTTGGGCAGTTATAACTACGAGCAGTACTTC
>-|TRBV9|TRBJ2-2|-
CASSVGGTGELFF
TGTGCCAGCAGCGTAGGTGGAACCGGGGAGCTGTTTTTT
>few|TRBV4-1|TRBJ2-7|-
CASSQPSAIYEQYF
TGCGCCAGCAGCCAGCCTAGCGCGATCTACGAGCAGTACTTC
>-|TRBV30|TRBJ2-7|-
CAWNAGTVYEQYF
TGTGCCTGGAATGCAGGGACTGTCTACGAGCAGTACTTC
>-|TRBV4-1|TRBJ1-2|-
CASSHPGGYYGYTF
TGCGCCAGCAGCCATCCGGGGGGTTACTATGGCTACACCTTC
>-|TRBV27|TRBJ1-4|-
CASFWAVTTNEKLFF
TGTGCCAGCTTCTGGGCAGTAACAACTAATGAAAAACTGTTTTTT
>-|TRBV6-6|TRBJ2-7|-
CASSYDFSEQYF
TGTGCCAGCAGTTACGACTTTAGTGAGCAGTACTTC
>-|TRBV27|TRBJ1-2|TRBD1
CASRTGRQYTF
TGTGCCAGCAGGACAGGGCGGCAATACACCTTC
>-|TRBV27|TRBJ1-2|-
CASSFGGTPSYGYTF
TGTGCCAGCAGTTTCGGGGGGACCCCTAGCTATGGCTACACCTTC
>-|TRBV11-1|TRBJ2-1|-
CASSLAKQAYNEQFF
TGTGCCAGCAGCTTAGCGAAACAGGCCTACAATGAGCAGTTCTTC
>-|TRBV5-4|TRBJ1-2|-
CASSLEGGNYGYTF
TGTGCCAGCAGCTTGGAGGGCGGTAACTATGGCTACACCTTC
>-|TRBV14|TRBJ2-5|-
CASSPLQFETQYF
TGTGCCAGCAGCCCCCTACAGTTTGAGACCCAGTACTTC
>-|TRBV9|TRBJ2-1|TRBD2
CASSAASGVNNEQFF
TGTGCCAGCAGCGCGGCTAGCGGGGTTAACAATGAGCAGTTCTTC
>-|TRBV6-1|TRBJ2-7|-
CASSDKFVSLAYEQYF
TGTGCCAGCAGTGATAAGTTCGTGTCCTTAGCCTACGAGCAGTACTTC
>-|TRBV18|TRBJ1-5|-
CASSEGWNSNQPQHF
TGTGCCAGCTCAGAAGGTTGGAATAGCAATCAGCCCCAGCATTTT
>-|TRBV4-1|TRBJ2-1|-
CASSQDPGLDNEQFF
TGCGCCAGCAGCCAAGATCCGGGCCTCGACAATGAGCAGTTCTTC